This T cell receptor (beta chain) was recovered during a study of cytomegalovirus exposure and HLA in healthy donors. The PCR contained 60 Vbeta and 13 Jbeta primers. Assay used: immunoSEQ multiplex PCR; TCRdb lists only in-frame clones, some missing. The profile covers about 120,000 clones, with around 80% appearing a single time and roughly 3.1% taken by the ten largest. Trimming took 10 bases from V and 6 from J; bases not matched to a gene: 11. Germline-derived CDR1 and CDR2 are ENHRY and SYGVKD. The length of the CDR3 is 15 residues. The TCR was taken from a young man in good health and CMV-seronegative. Sequencing was performed on PBMCs. V usage is TRBV10-3 and J usage is TRBJ2-1, with 11 bases identical to TRBD1. The CDR3 protein is CATRSDRGLFNEQFF. As DNA, the CDR3 is TGTGCCACCCGGTCGGACAGGGGGCTTTTCAATGAGCAGTTCTTC.